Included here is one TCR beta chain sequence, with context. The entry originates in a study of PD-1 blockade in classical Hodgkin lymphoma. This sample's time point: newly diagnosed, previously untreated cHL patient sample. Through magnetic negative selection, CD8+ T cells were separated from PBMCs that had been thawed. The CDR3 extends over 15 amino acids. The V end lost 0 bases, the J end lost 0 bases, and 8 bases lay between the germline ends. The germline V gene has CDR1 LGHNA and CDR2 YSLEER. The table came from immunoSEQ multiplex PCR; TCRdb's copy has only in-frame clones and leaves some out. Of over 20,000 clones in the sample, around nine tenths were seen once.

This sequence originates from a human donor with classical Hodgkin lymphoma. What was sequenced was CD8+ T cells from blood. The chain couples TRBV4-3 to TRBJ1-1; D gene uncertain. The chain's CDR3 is CASSQDSRLNTEAFF. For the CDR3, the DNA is TGCGCCAGCAGCCAAGATTCCCGTTTGAACACTGAAGCTTTCTTT.